This T cell receptor beta chain was captured by sequencing in a study of identical twins. TCRdb itself ran the 5' RACE reads through MiXCR, one entry per CDR3 protein. The sample lists some 1,600,000 distinct CDR3 sequences, about 32% occurring once. Only a few counts were recorded for this clonotype. This CDR3 comprises 18 residues. V shed 0 bases and J 0 bases; nucleotides not matched to a gene: 2. Germline V gene data show CDR1 as WNHNN and CDR2 as SYGVQD (reference sequence). The sequencing sample was made of cord blood. The V call is TRBV10-1, the J call TRBJ2-3; 14 bases are a match to TRBD2. This clonotype originated in a newborn girl in good health. CDR3 region: CASSESGTSGGSTDTQYF. The CDR3 coding sequence is TGCGCCAGCAGTGAGTCCGGGACTAGCGGGGGAAGCACAGATACGCAGTATTTT.